A single sample is the source of the 24 T cell receptor beta chains below, sequenced in a study of cytomegalovirus exposure and HLA in healthy donors (TCRdb year 2017). The library came from the immunoSEQ multiplex PCR assay. The multiplex PCR relied on a mix of 60 forward primers for TCR Vbeta segments and 13 reverse primers for TCR Jbeta segments. The clones in this table, taken by TCRdb from immuneACCESS, are in-frame only. Not every clone is retained; where verified, under half of the shortfall comes from an unresolved V gene, and the cause of the rest is unknown. This sample is represented by roughly 120,000 clones; 80% of them were singletons. Of the sample, roughly 2.5% falls within the top ten clones. Sequences were obtained from PBMCs. The receptors stem from a young man in good health and CMV-seronegative.

The chain combines TRBV2 with TRBJ1-5; 7 positions agree with TRBD1. The germline V gene encodes CDR1 SNHLY and CDR2 FYNNEI. The V gene end was trimmed by 3 bases and the J gene end by 7 bases; junction bases not matched to a gene: 6. The CDR3 covers 14 residues. CDR3 sequence: CASSEEGGWQPQHF. CDR3 DNA sequence: TGTGCCAGCAGTGAGGAAGGGGGCTGGCAGCCCCAGCATTTT. Drawing the rest from reference TRBV2 and TRBJ1-5, the complete variable domain is EPEVTQTPSHQVTQMGQEVILRCVPISNHLYFYWYRQILGQKVEFLVSFYNNEISEKSEIFDDQFSVERPDGSNFTLKIRSTKLEDSAMYFCASSEEGGWQPQHFGDGTRLSIL.

The chain employs TRBV19 and TRBJ1-1; tentative D call: TRBD1 (6 bases). From germline, CDR1 is LNHDA and CDR2 SQIVND (reference sequence). The V end was cut by 5 bases, the J end by 0 bases, with 19 bases between. The CDR3 covers 17 residues. The CDR3 region has the DNA TGTGCCAGTAGTTCACAGTTTACAGGGCTGGTGAACACTGAAGCTTTCTTT. Protein product: CASSSQFTGLVNTEAFF.

The V and J genes are TRBV7-3 and TRBJ2-7; 7 positions match TRBD2. CDR1 and CDR2 (germline): SGHTA, FQGTGA. There are 15 residues in the CDR3. The V segment lost 5 bases and the J segment 6 bases; nucleotides outside the gene matches: 13. For the CDR3, the DNA is TGTGCCAGCAGCCTTTTTGGGGGGAGGGCGTCCGAGCAGTACTTC. Amino acids: CASSLFGGRASEQYF.

In this sample, this clone turned up a few times. The gene calls are TRBV29-1 and TRBJ1-1; TRBD1 matches at 7 bases. After removal of 4 bases from V and 6 bases from J, the junction contained 11 bases not matched to a gene. The CDR3 is 14 amino acids. The germline V gene has CDR1 SQVTM and CDR2 ANQGSEA. For the CDR3, the DNA is TGCAGCGTTGTTGCTACAGGGGTGGGTTCTGAAGCTTTCTTT. It codes for CSVVATGVGSEAFF.

The V and J genes are TRBV10-1 and TRBJ2-2, with TRBD1 identical over 9 bases. J gave up 6 bases and V 5 bases, and 13 bases lay outside the gene matches. This CDR3 has 17 residues. Germline V gene data show CDR1 as WNHNN and CDR2 as SYGVQD (reference sequence). The CDR3 spells CASSPMPGQGLAGELFF. The CDR3 DNA reads TGCGCCAGCAGTCCCATGCCGGGACAGGGTTTAGCCGGGGAGCTGTTTTTT.

The V call is TRBV7-2, the J call TRBJ1-4; tentative D call: TRBD1 (5 bases). The CDR3 is made up of 14 amino acids. CDR1 SGHTA and CDR2 FQGNSA come from the germline V gene. Trimming removed 2 bases at V and 7 bases at J, with 11 bases between. Here the CDR3 DNA reads TGTGCCAGCAGCTTATGGGACTTCGGTGAAAAACTGTTTTTT. Translating it yields CASSLWDFGEKLFF.

This chain uses TRBV27 with TRBJ1-1, with TRBD1 identical over 9 bases. The CDR3 totals 14 residues. J was trimmed by 5 bases and V by 6 bases; bases with no gene match: 7. Per the germline V gene, CDR1 is MNHEY and CDR2 is SMNVEV (reference sequence). DNA for the CDR3: TGTGCCAGCAGAAAACAGGGGGCGAGGACTGAAGCTTTCTTT. Protein product: CASRKQGARTEAFF.

In this sample, this clone turned up a few times. The chain is built from TRBV5-4 and TRBJ1-1; tentatively, D is TRBD1 (6 bases). V was pared by 1 base and J by 4 bases, with 8 bases between. The CDR3 consists of 13 residues. CDR1 and CDR2 from the germline V gene are SGHNT and YYREEE (reference sequence). The chain's CDR3 is CASSLRGATEAFF. The CDR3 bases are TGTGCCAGCAGCTTGCGGGGGGCCACTGAAGCTTTCTTT.

The chain combines TRBV28 with TRBJ1-2; D remains ambiguous. With 5 bases removed from V and 3 bases from J, the gap between germline ends came to 10 bases. The CDR3 spans 13 residues. The germline CDR1 and CDR2 sequences are MDHEN and SYDVKM. The CDR3 loop is CASSPIGDYGYTF. The CDR3 region has the DNA TGTGCCAGCAGTCCAATCGGGGACTATGGCTACACCTTC.

J is TRBJ1-2 and V is TRBV10-2; possible D gene TRBD1, 5 bases. CDR3 length: 15 residues. The V and J ends lost 0 bases and 8 bases respectively, with 16 bases between them. Germline V gene data show CDR1 as WSHSY and CDR2 as SAAADI. The CDR3 region is CASSESKWARGGYTF. The CDR3 region has the DNA TGCGCCAGCAGTGAGTCGAAGTGGGCTAGGGGAGGCTACACCTTC.

The V call is TRBV6-4, the J call TRBJ2-1; TRBD2 matches 16 bases. Trimming removed 4 bases from V and 10 bases from J; junction bases left unmatched: 7. The germline V gene encodes CDR1 MRHNA and CDR2 SNTAGT. The CDR3 is made up of 16 amino acids. CDR3 sequence (DNA): TGTGCCAGCAGTGCCGGGACTAGCGGGAGGGCCAAAGAGCAGTTCTTC. Its protein product is CASSAGTSGRAKEQFF.

The genes are TRBV7-2 and TRBJ1-1, with D tentatively TRBD1 (6 bases). The CDR3 extends over 18 amino acids. The germline V and J ends were trimmed by 5 bases and 5 bases, with 27 bases remaining between them. Germline CDR1 SGHTA, CDR2 FQGNSA. The CDR3 DNA reads TGTGCCAGCAGCGACCGGGACGGGGGGGCCGATGAGAGGACTGAAGCTTTCTTT. Amino acids: CASSDRDGGADERTEAFF.

This chain uses TRBV28 with TRBJ2-3; D perhaps matches TRBD1 (5 bases). CDR1 and CDR2 from the germline V gene are MDHEN and SYDVKM. The CDR3 has 14 residues. The V end lost 8 bases, the J end lost 2 bases, and 14 bases lay between the germline ends. The CDR3 sequence is CASGPGSHTDTQYF. The CDR3 bases are TGTGCCAGCGGCCCAGGGTCTCACACAGATACGCAGTATTTT.

This chain uses TRBV11-2 with TRBJ2-3; D may be TRBD1 (6 bases). This CDR3 contains 15 residues. The germline CDR1 and CDR2 sequences are SGHAT and FQNNGV. V was shortened by 0 bases and J by 2 bases, with 9 bases between the two germline ends. CDR3 region: CASSLDRGHTDTQYF. The CDR3 DNA sequence: TGTGCCAGCAGCTTAGACAGGGGACACACAGATACGCAGTATTTT.

The J gene is TRBJ1-1, the V gene TRBV5-1; 9 positions agree with TRBD1. The V and J ends lost 2 bases and 3 bases, in that order; junction bases with no gene match: 2. Germline assignment: CDR1 SGHRS and CDR2 YFSETQ. This CDR3 comprises 14 residues. The DNA for the CDR3 is TGCGCCAGCAGCTTAGACAGGGGGGACACTGAAGCTTTCTTT. Translating gives CASSLDRGDTEAFF.

This clone was seen a single time. The chain joins TRBV28 to TRBJ1-1; D is uncertain. The length of the CDR3 is 14 residues. Germline loops: CDR1 MDHEN, CDR2 SYDVKM. V lost 7 bases and J lost 5, with 17 bases in between. CDR3: CASNLGRVGTEAFF. CDR3 DNA sequence: TGTGCCAGCAACCTCGGCCGGGTAGGAACTGAAGCTTTCTTT.

This sequence joins TRBV6-5 and TRBJ1-1; TRBD1 is a possible D gene (6 bases). V lost 4 bases to trimming and J lost 0 bases, with 9 bases between them. Germline CDR1 and CDR2: MNHEY and SVGAGI. The CDR3 sequence is 14 residues long. The CDR3 coding sequence is TGTGCCAGCAGTTTACAGGGCATGAACACTGAAGCTTTCTTT. Its protein product is CASSLQGMNTEAFF.

This sequence joins TRBV7-9 and TRBJ2-7; 9 nucleotides agree with TRBD1. The CDR3 sequence is 14 residues long. V shed 5 bases, J shed 3 bases, and the junction held 5 bases outside the gene matches. The germline gives CDR1 SEHNR, CDR2 FQNEAQ (reference sequence). CDR3 nucleotides: TGTGCCAGCAGCACGGACAGGGGCCGCTACGAGCAGTACTTC. This gives the protein CASSTDRGRYEQYF. The whole variable domain, remainder taken from reference TRBV7-9 and TRBJ2-7, is DTGVSQNPRHKITKRGQNVTFRCDPISEHNRLYWYRQTLGQGPEFLTYFQNEAQLEKSRLLSDRFSAERPKGSFSTLEIQRTEQGDSAMYLCASSTDRGRYEQYFGPGTRLTVT.

The rearrangement uses TRBV27 and TRBJ2-6, with 8 bases fitting TRBD1. The J segment lost 1 base and the V segment lost 2 bases, leaving 4 bases of the junction unmatched. This CDR3 is 17 amino acids long. CDR1 is MNHEY, CDR2 SMNVEV, per germline (reference sequence). The chain's CDR3 is CASSLAGGSSGANVLTF. Here the CDR3 DNA reads TGTGCCAGCAGTTTAGCAGGGGGCTCTTCTGGGGCCAACGTCCTGACTTTC.

This clone was seen a few times. The CDR3 nucleotides read TGTGCCAGCAGTTTCTCCACCCCACGCGGCACAGATACGCAGTATTTT. Translated: CASSFSTPRGTDTQYF. V usage is TRBV27 and J usage is TRBJ2-3, with D unresolved. Germline V lookup: CDR1 MNHEY, CDR2 SMNVEV (reference sequence). V was shortened by 3 bases and J by 1 base, with 14 bases between the two germline ends. The CDR3 covers 16 residues.

The chain is built from TRBV29-1 and TRBJ1-1; D gene unclear. V was shortened by 4 bases and J by 4 bases, with 16 bases between the two germline ends. The length of the CDR3 is 14 residues. Germline CDR1 SQVTM, CDR2 ANQGSEA. DNA of the CDR3: TGCAGCGTTGTCCCTTTAGGTCGGAGCACTGAAGCTTTCTTT. This encodes CSVVPLGRSTEAFF.

This chain joins TRBV5-5 and TRBJ1-2; the match to TRBD1 covers 7 bases. CDR1 is SGHKS and CDR2 is YYEKEE in the germline V gene (reference sequence). V lost 1 base, J lost 6 bases, and 9 bases stayed unmatched. CDR3 length: 15 amino acids. The CDR3 nucleotides read TGTGCCAGCAGCTTGATACAGGGGAGAAGGGATGGCTACACCTTC. Translated, it gives CASSLIQGRRDGYTF.

The chain has TRBV7-9 and TRBJ2-1, with TRBD2 matching over 10 bases. The germline V gene encodes CDR1 SEHNR and CDR2 FQNEAQ (reference sequence). The V and J ends lost 5 bases and 0 bases, in that order; junction bases with no gene match: 13. The CDR3 spans 19 residues. CDR3 in amino acids: CASSPALAGVMSSYNEQFF. CDR3 DNA sequence: TGTGCCAGCAGCCCTGCCCTAGCGGGAGTAATGAGCTCCTACAATGAGCAGTTCTTC.

CDR3 DNA sequence: TGTGCCAGCAGAACAGGGACAGGGGATTACAATCAGCCCCAGCATTTT. It specifies CASRTGTGDYNQPQHF. The genes are TRBV25-1 and TRBJ1-5; 10 positions match TRBD1. V lost 6 bases, J lost 3 bases, and 8 bases stayed unmatched. In germline, CDR1 is MGHDK, CDR2 SYGVNS. This CDR3 has 16 amino acids.